The 20 T cell receptor beta chains given below trace back to one sample, sequenced in a study of T cell changes during pregnancy in multiple sclerosis. Here immunoSEQ multiplex PCR was the method, and the copy in TCRdb shows in-frame clones only, minus some. In the table there are approximately 53,000 clones, approximately 92% of which are singletons. The sample was CD4+ T cells from peripheral blood mononuclear cells, taken before pregnancy. The receptors here all came from a female donor with multiple sclerosis, enrolled in a pregnancy study.

V usage is TRBV18 and J usage is TRBJ2-7, with TRBD1 matching over 7 bases. Germline loops: CDR1 KGHSH, CDR2 LQKENI. The CDR3 covers 14 residues. V was clipped by 1 base and J by 3 bases; unmatched bases: 3. The CDR3 DNA sequence: TGTGCCAGCTCACCACGACAGGGTGTCTACGAGCAGTACTTC. The encoded protein is CASSPRQGVYEQYF. The full variable domain, completed using reference TRBV18 and TRBJ2-7, is NAGVMQNPRHLVRRRGQEARLRCSPMKGHSHVYWYRQLPEEGLKFMVYLQKENIIDESGMPKERFSAEFPKEGPSILRIQQVVRGDSAAYFCASSPRQGVYEQYFGPGTRLTVT.

V is TRBV18 and J is TRBJ2-5; 9 bases map to TRBD1. CDR1 and CDR2 from the germline V gene are KGHSH and LQKENI. V lost 3 bases and J lost 3; bases outside the gene matches: 8. The CDR3 contains 16 residues. CDR3 sequence (DNA): TGTGCCAGCTCACCCACATCCGGGGACAGGGAAGAGACCCAGTACTTC. It yields the protein CASSPTSGDREETQYF.

This chain uses TRBV27 with TRBJ1-1; 7 bases map to TRBD1. V lost 6 bases to trimming and J lost 6 bases; unmatched junction nucleotides: 7. Per germline, CDR1 MNHEY and CDR2 SMNVEV (reference sequence). The CDR3 runs 13 residues. CDR3 sequence: CASRRTGASEAFF. The CDR3 nucleotides are TGTGCCAGCAGAAGGACAGGCGCTTCTGAAGCTTTCTTT.

The genes are TRBV18 and TRBJ1-1; TRBD1 is a possible D gene (5 bases). There are 15 residues in the CDR3. Per the germline V gene, CDR1 is KGHSH and CDR2 is LQKENI. The germline V and J ends were trimmed by 2 bases and 5 bases, with 15 bases remaining between them. CDR3 in DNA: TGTGCCAGCTCACCAAAGTCATCCGGGGGAACTGAAGCTTTCTTT. Translating it yields CASSPKSSGGTEAFF.

The chain employs TRBV6-6 and TRBJ1-4; 8 bases line up with TRBD1. Germline lookup yields CDR1 MNHNY and CDR2 SVGAGI (reference sequence). This CDR3 is 16 amino acids long. Losses at the gene ends were 6 bases for V and 7 bases for J; bases not matched to a gene: 13. The CDR3 protein is CASSSNPGTGREKLFF. The CDR3 bases are TGTGCCAGCAGCTCGAACCCCGGGACAGGTCGTGAAAAACTGTTTTTT.

This chain uses TRBV10-1 with TRBJ1-3; perhaps TRBD1 as D (6 bases). The CDR3 spans 15 residues. V was clipped by 6 bases and J by 4 bases, with 16 bases between them. CDR1 and CDR2 (germline): WNHNN, SYGVQD (reference sequence). The CDR3 region is CASSPTGTRGNTIYF. Here the CDR3 DNA reads TGCGCCAGCAGCCCCACGGGGACACGAGGAAACACCATATATTTT.

The genes are TRBV5-1 and TRBJ1-3; D is undetermined. Trimming shortened V by 1 base and J by 0 bases, and 8 bases separated the two germline ends. The CDR3 length is 15 residues. Germline V lookup: CDR1 SGHRS, CDR2 YFSETQ. The CDR3 DNA follows: TGCGCCAGCAGCTTGAGCCTGTTCTCTGGAAACACCATATATTTT. This encodes CASSLSLFSGNTIYF.

The chain employs TRBV2 and TRBJ1-1, with D uncertain. There are 13 residues in the CDR3. The V end lost 2 bases, the J end lost 8 bases, and 12 bases lay between the germline ends. The germline V gene has CDR1 SNHLY and CDR2 FYNNEI. The CDR3 reads CASSESRGVEAFF. CDR3 nucleotide sequence: TGTGCCAGCAGTGAATCGCGGGGTGTAGAAGCTTTCTTT. Variable domain in full (rest from reference TRBV2 and TRBJ1-1): EPEVTQTPSHQVTQMGQEVILRCVPISNHLYFYWYRQILGQKVEFLVSFYNNEISEKSEIFDDQFSVERPDGSNFTLKIRSTKLEDSAMYFCASSESRGVEAFFGQGTRLTVV.

V gene TRBV5-4 combines with J gene TRBJ2-2; a possible D gene is TRBD2 (6 bases). Germline V gene lookup returns CDR1 SGHNT and CDR2 YYREEE (reference sequence). This CDR3 spans 17 amino acids. V lost 1 base and J 1 base, leaving 14 bases between the germline ends. CDR3 protein: CASSLIKLAQNTGELFF. Here the CDR3 DNA reads TGTGCCAGCAGCTTGATTAAACTAGCACAGAACACCGGGGAGCTGTTTTTT.

The chain recombines TRBV7-6 with TRBJ2-2; TRBD2 matches at 9 bases. The CDR3 sequence is 16 residues long. Germline CDR1 SGHVS, CDR2 FNYEAQ. The V and J ends lost 5 bases and 0 bases, in that order; junction bases with no gene match: 4. The CDR3 DNA sequence: TGTGCCAGCAGCCCACGACTAGCGGCGAACACCGGGGAGCTGTTTTTT. Translated: CASSPRLAANTGELFF.

The chain carries TRBV2 and TRBJ2-3, with unresolved D. The V end was cut by 2 bases, the J end by 6 bases, with 15 bases between. Per germline, CDR1 SNHLY and CDR2 FYNNEI. The CDR3 loop spans 15 amino acids. The CDR3 region has the DNA TGTGCCAGCAGTGAATCCCCCTCGTCCGGGGATACGCAGTATTTT. Translation: CASSESPSSGDTQYF. The entire variable domain, with the rest obtained from reference TRBV2 and TRBJ2-3, is as follows: EPEVTQTPSHQVTQMGQEVILRCVPISNHLYFYWYRQILGQKVEFLVSFYNNEISEKSEIFDDQFSVERPDGSNFTLKIRSTKLEDSAMYFCASSESPSSGDTQYFGPGTRLTVL.

The CDR3 here is CASSVFRRGANVLTF. CDR3 sequence (DNA): TGTGCCAGCAGCGTTTTTCGGAGGGGGGCCAACGTCCTGACTTTC. The chain couples TRBV5-6 to TRBJ2-6; a possible D gene is TRBD2 (5 bases). Between the trimmed V and J ends, which lost 4 bases and 4 bases, there was a span of 12 bases. Germline assignment: CDR1 SGHDT and CDR2 YYEEEE. This CDR3 has 15 amino acids.

This clone has just one count. The chain links TRBV14 to TRBJ1-1, with TRBD1 as a possible D gene (6 bases). This CDR3 is 15 amino acids long. Germline-derived CDR1 and CDR2 are SGHDN and FVKESK. V lost 4 bases to trimming and J lost 6 bases, with 18 bases between them. Written as DNA, the CDR3 is TGTGCCAGCAGCCTCTTACAGGGAGCTCGGGCTGAAGCTTTCTTT. Amino acid sequence: CASSLLQGARAEAFF.

The chain has TRBV29-1 and TRBJ1-2; tentatively, D is TRBD1 (6 bases). This CDR3 region has 15 residues. Germline loops: CDR1 SQVTM, CDR2 ANQGSEA. V was clipped by 4 bases and J by 1 base, with 16 bases between them. CDR3 region: CSVALVTGLNYGYTF. The CDR3 region has the DNA TGCAGCGTTGCCCTTGTTACAGGGCTTAACTATGGCTACACCTTC. Filled out from reference TRBV29-1 and TRBJ1-2, the complete variable domain reads SAVISQKPSRDICQRGTSLTIQCQVDSQVTMMFWYRQQPGQSLTLIATANQGSEATYESGFVIDKFPISRPNLTFSTLTVSNMSPEDSSIYLCSVALVTGLNYGYTFGSGTRLTVV.

The CDR3 is CASSPRLAGSSYEQYF. In DNA, the CDR3 is TGTGCCAGCAGCCCACGACTAGCGGGCAGCTCCTACGAGCAGTACTTC. The chain links TRBV7-6 to TRBJ2-7; 10 bases map to TRBD2. Germline CDR1 SGHVS, CDR2 FNYEAQ. J was trimmed by 0 bases and V by 5 bases; bases with no gene match: 7. The length of the CDR3 is 16 residues.

This chain uses TRBV9 with TRBJ2-5; 13 bases agree with TRBD2. Germline CDR1 SGDLS, CDR2 YYNGEE. The CDR3 runs 15 residues. The V gene end was trimmed by 3 bases and the J gene end by 5 bases; junction bases not matched to a gene: 4. The CDR3 DNA follows: TGTGCCAGCAGCGCAGGGACTAGCGGGGTGGAGACCCAGTACTTC. Residues: CASSAGTSGVETQYF. The whole variable domain, filled in from reference TRBV9 and TRBJ2-5, reads DSGVTQTPKHLITATGQRVTLRCSPRSGDLSVYWYQQSLDQGLQFLIQYYNGEERAKGNILERFSAQQFPDLHSELNLSSLELGDSALYFCASSAGTSGVETQYFGPGTRLLVL.

This chain joins TRBV9 and TRBJ2-7, with 14 bases lining up with TRBD2. The CDR3 runs 18 residues. V was pared by 3 bases and J by 0 bases, with 8 bases of the junction left unmatched. Looked up from germline, CDR1 is SGDLS and CDR2 is YYNGEE. The CDR3, as DNA: TGTGCCAGCAGCGCGGGACTAGCGGGAGCGGGGAGCTCCTACGAGCAGTACTTC. Residues: CASSAGLAGAGSSYEQYF.

The chain's CDR3 is CASSQDWTSGTDTQYF. CDR3 DNA sequence: TGTGCCAGCAGCCAAGATTGGACTAGCGGCACAGATACGCAGTATTTT. The rearrangement uses TRBV4-2 and TRBJ2-3, with TRBD2 identical over 9 bases. The CDR3 extends over 16 amino acids. Trimming at V came to 0 bases and at J to 1 base, leaving 2 bases not matched to a gene. From germline, CDR1 is LGHNA and CDR2 YNFKEQ.

CDR3 bases: TGTGCCAGTACGACGGGACAGACCCTGAACACTGAAGCTTTCTTT. Protein sequence: CASTTGQTLNTEAFF. The genes are TRBV19 and TRBJ1-1, with 7 bases lining up with TRBD1. J lost 0 bases, V lost 7 bases, and 8 bases had no gene match. Per the germline V gene, CDR1 is LNHDA and CDR2 is SQIVND (reference sequence). CDR3 length: 15 amino acids.

The chain has TRBV30 and TRBJ2-2, with TRBD1 as a possible D gene (6 bases). Germline V gene data show CDR1 as GTSNPN and CDR2 as SVGIG (reference sequence). The V gene lost 7 bases and the J gene lost 1 base, with 16 bases spanning the gap. The CDR3 is 15 residues long. The DNA of the CDR3 is TGTGCCTCCCCTCCCGGGACACTGAACACCGGGGAGCTGTTTTTT. The encoded protein is CASPPGTLNTGELFF.